The next 8 T cell receptor beta chains were all read from a single sample in a study of OX40 agonist ivuxolimab in advanced cancers. Method: immunoSEQ multiplex PCR; TCRdb's copy keeps in-frame clones and lacks some. The table includes about 46,000 clones, roughly 90% detected once. Specimen: CD4+ or CD8+ T cells sorted from blood, collected in a trial of the OX40 agonist ivuxolimab. These receptors came from an adult with an advanced solid tumor such as melanoma, head and neck, liver or kidney cancer.

The rearrangement uses TRBV27 and TRBJ2-7; D gene unclear. The CDR3 spans 15 residues. CDR1 is MNHEY, CDR2 SMNVEV, per germline (reference sequence). Trimming pared 4 bases from V and 3 bases from J, leaving 16 bases between. The CDR3 sequence: CASSSDPTTGYEQYF. CDR3 nucleotides: TGTGCCAGCAGTTCCGACCCAACCACCGGCTACGAGCAGTACTTC.

The chain combines TRBV10-3 with TRBJ2-2, with 8 bases lining up with TRBD1. Trimming took 2 bases from V and 4 from J; bases not matched to a gene: 6. Germline V gene sequence: CDR1 ENHRY, CDR2 SYGVKD. CDR3 length equals 16 residues. The CDR3 sequence is CAISETDRGITGELFF. CDR3 bases: TGTGCCATCAGTGAGACCGACAGGGGTATCACCGGGGAGCTGTTTTTT.

V is TRBV29-1 and J is TRBJ2-7; D gene uncertain. Germline V gene data show CDR1 as SQVTM and CDR2 as ANQGSEA. V was pared by 5 bases and J by 3 bases, with 11 bases between. The CDR3 covers 12 residues. The CDR3 here is CSVRDTFYEQYV. The CDR3, as DNA: TGCAGCGTTCGTGACACCTTCTACGAGCAGTACGTC.

The chain uses TRBV7-9 and TRBJ1-1, with 11 bases fitting TRBD1. CDR3 length: 17 residues. CDR1 SEHNR and CDR2 FQNEAQ come from the germline V gene (reference sequence). V dropped 5 bases and J dropped 1; count of bases not matched to a gene: 9. The CDR3 loop reads CASSPRDRGSGNTEAFF. The CDR3, as DNA: TGTGCCAGCAGCCCCCGGGACAGGGGGAGTGGGAACACTGAAGCTTTCTTT.

This chain links TRBV9 with TRBJ2-1; possibly TRBD2 for D (6 bases). V was shortened by 3 bases and J by 3 bases, with 13 bases between the two germline ends. The CDR3 totals 15 residues. CDR1 is SGDLS and CDR2 is YYNGEE in the germline V gene. CDR3 residues: CASSDRDSSYNEQFF. The CDR3 bases are TGTGCCAGCAGCGACCGGGACTCTAGCTACAATGAGCAGTTCTTC.

The rearrangement joins TRBV28 to TRBJ1-5; D gene ambiguous. Germline CDR1 MDHEN, CDR2 SYDVKM. V was shortened by 3 bases and J by 9 bases, with 15 bases between the two germline ends. The length of the CDR3 is 14 residues. CDR3 nucleotide sequence: TGTGCCAGCAGTTTGGCGCGGGGAGGTGCGCCCCAGCATTTT. Translated: CASSLARGGAPQHF.

CDR3 amino acids: CASRDRSSYEQYF. CDR3 nucleotide sequence: TGTGCCAGCAGGGACCGATCCTCCTACGAGCAGTACTTC. V usage is TRBV28 and J usage is TRBJ2-7; no firm D call. The CDR3 consists of 13 residues. Germline V gives CDR1 MDHEN, CDR2 SYDVKM. V gave up 6 bases and J gave up 0 bases, with 9 bases separating them.

The rearrangement uses TRBV6-5 and TRBJ1-5; no firm D call. V was trimmed by 1 base and J by 6 bases, leaving 13 bases between them. Germline V lookup: CDR1 MNHEY, CDR2 SVGAGI. The CDR3 is 15 amino acids. The CDR3, as DNA: TGTGCCAGCAGTTACTTTTCAGGTTCGGGTCAGCCCCAGCATTTT. Protein product: CASSYFSGSGQPQHF.